Listed below are T cell receptor beta chains from one sample, sequenced in a study of shared clonotypes between healthy human individuals. This table comes from immunoSEQ multiplex PCR, and its TCRdb copy is limited to in-frame clones, with some not included. Found here are 600,000 or so clones, about 98% of them singletons; the top ten hold 0.3%. The sample taken for sequencing was naive CD8+ T cells sorted from blood. These receptors were obtained from a man aged 25 to 40 in good health. Both conserved end residues are part of each CDR3. A D gene is named only where the DNA matches it firmly. Clone size, where shown, is once, few, many, or a class for clones that have expanded.

NA	TRBJ1-1	TRBV5-4	NA	CASGPSGGTMNTEAFF	TGTGCCAGCGGCCCTTCTGGAGGAACCATGAACACTGAAGCTTTCTTT
NA	TRBJ2-7	TRBV7-8	NA	CASSTQTGTDEQYF	TGTGCCAGCAGCACACAAACAGGGACGGACGAGCAGTACTTC
NA	TRBJ2-3	TRBV7-3	NA	CASSRTDDTQYF	TGTGCCAGCAGCCGTACGGACGATACGCAGTATTTT
NA	TRBJ1-1	TRBV11-2	NA	CASSPRQAKAEAFF	TGTGCCAGCAGCCCCAGACAGGCCAAAGCTGAAGCTTTCTTT
NA	TRBJ2-7	TRBV10-3	TRBD2	CAIKEREDSRSAYEQYF	TGTGCCATCAAAGAGCGGGAGGACTCTAGAAGTGCCTACGAGCAGTACTTC
NA	TRBJ2-7	TRBV7-9	TRBD1	CASSLHFGQGANEQYF	TGTGCCAGCAGCTTACACTTTGGACAGGGGGCCAACGAGCAGTACTTC
NA	TRBJ2-7	TRBV4-3	NA	CASSQELQGGREQYF	TGCGCCAGCAGCCAAGAATTACAGGGAGGGAGGGAGCAGTACTTC
NA	TRBJ1-1	TRBV7-9	NA	CASSFAVAGRTEAFF	TGTGCCAGCAGCTTTGCGGTTGCCGGGCGCACTGAAGCTTTCTTT
NA	TRBJ2-3	TRBV7-6	NA	CASRQTGASTDTQYF	TGTGCCAGCAGACAGACAGGAGCTAGCACAGATACGCAGTATTTT
NA	TRBJ1-2	TRBV7-9	TRBD1	CASSLVGTGDGYTF	TGTGCCAGCAGCTTAGTTGGGACAGGAGACGGCTACACCTTC
NA	TRBJ2-7	TRBV27	NA	CASSLAGQIYEQYF	TGTGCCAGCAGTTTAGCGGGACAAATCTACGAGCAGTACTTC
NA	TRBJ2-7	TRBV7-9	TRBD2	CASGGVAGGTRVYEQYF	TGTGCCAGCGGTGGGGTAGCGGGAGGGACCAGAGTCTACGAGCAGTACTTC
once	TRBJ2-1	TRBV7-9	NA	CASSPAVAGEQFF	TGTGCCAGCAGCCCGGCAGTTGCGGGTGAGCAGTTCTTC
once	TRBJ2-7	TRBV6-5	TRBD2	CASSTIAGGAYEQYF	TGTGCCAGCAGTACAATAGCGGGGGGGGCCTACGAGCAGTACTTC
NA	TRBJ2-3	TRBV19	NA	CASSIGLANTDTQYF	TGTGCCAGTAGTATTGGCCTAGCGAACACAGATACGCAGTATTTT